Listed below are T cell receptor beta chains from one sample, sequenced in a study of OX40 agonist ivuxolimab in advanced cancers. Sequencing used immunoSEQ multiplex PCR; TCRdb keeps in-frame clones, though not all of them. This table has some 82,000 clones, 94% appearing once. Sequencing was performed on CD4+ or CD8+ T cells sorted from blood, taken in a trial of the OX40 agonist ivuxolimab. All receptors come from an adult with an advanced solid tumor such as melanoma, head and neck, liver or kidney cancer. Each CDR3 is given with its conserved first and last residue. Each record gives: V gene, clone size, J gene, D gene, CDR3 DNA, CDR3 protein. A D gene is named only where the DNA matches it firmly. The size field is filled for only some rows; it gives once, few, many or a size class.

>TRBV28|.|TRBJ1-1|.
TGTGCCAGCAAAAGGGGGTTTGGGTACAATGAAGCTTTCTTT
CASKRGFGYNEAFF
>TRBV14|.|TRBJ2-3|.
TGTGCCAGCAGCCAGACAGGTACTAGCACAGATACGCAGTATTTT
CASSQTGTSTDTQYF
>TRBV19|.|TRBJ1-5|.
TGTGCCAGTAGTTCGGGACGAAGCAATCAGCCCCAGCATTTT
CASSSGRSNQPQHF
>TRBV5-1|.|TRBJ2-7|TRBD1
TGCGCCAGCAGGGAACAGGGGAACGAGCAGTACTTC
CASREQGNEQYF
>TRBV5-4|.|TRBJ2-2|.
TGTGCCAGCAGTCTGATACGGGCGGGTATCAACACCGGGGAGCTGTTTTTT
CASSLIRAGINTGELFF
>TRBV7-9|.|TRBJ1-6|TRBD1
TGTGCCAGCACCTCAGGGGGCTCCTATAATTCACCCCTCCACTTT
CASTSGGSYNSPLHF
>TRBV6-5|.|TRBJ1-1|.
TGTGCCAGCAGTATGAACAGTGAAGCTTTCTTT
CASSMNSEAFF
>TRBV6-1|.|TRBJ2-1|.
TGTGCCAGCAGTGAAGAGGGCTGGGGCTCCTACAATGAGCAGTTCTTC
CASSEEGWGSYNEQFF
>TRBV4-3|.|TRBJ2-5|.
TGCGCCAGCAGCCAAGACTGGGGCCCCCAAGAGACCCAGTACTTC
CASSQDWGPQETQYF
>TRBV19|.|TRBJ2-3|TRBD2
TGTGCCAGTAGTAGGGGACTAGCGGGAGGGCTGAGCACAGATACGCAGTATTTT
CASSRGLAGGLSTDTQYF
>TRBV5-1|.|TRBJ2-3|.
TGCGCCAGCAGCCCACCCCGAATCGGGGCCTCCACAGATACGCAGTATTTT
CASSPPRIGASTDTQYF
>TRBV4-3|.|TRBJ1-2|.
TGCGCCAGCAGCCAAGGTCAGGGAGGAGGAATAGGCGGCTACACCTTC
CASSQGQGGGIGGYTF
>TRBV13|.|TRBJ2-3|TRBD1
TGTGCCAGCAGCGTCATCAAACAGGGGGAGAAGGACACAGATACGCAGTATTTT
CASSVIKQGEKDTDTQYF
>TRBV5-8|.|TRBJ2-7|.
TGTGCCAGCAGCTTGGGAGGCCCCGTTCTCTCTTACGAGCAGTACTTC
CASSLGGPVLSYEQYF
>TRBV27|.|TRBJ2-3|TRBD2
TGTGCCAGCAGTCCGGGACTAGTTCCAGATACGCAGTATTTT
CASSPGLVPDTQYF
>TRBV13|.|TRBJ2-1|TRBD1
TGTGCCAGCAGCGAGGGACAGGGGGCCTACAATGAGCAGTTCTTC
CASSEGQGAYNEQFF
>TRBV9|.|TRBJ2-7|.
TGTGCCAGCAGCGCCCTTGACAGTTCCTACGAGCAGTACTTC
CASSALDSSYEQYF
>TRBV28|.|TRBJ2-7|.
TGTGCCAGCAGTTTACGTACCTACGAGCAGTACTTC
CASSLRTYEQYF
>TRBV28|.|TRBJ1-5|TRBD1
TGTGCCAGCGCCGGACAGGGGCGGATGAATCAGCCCCAGCATTTT
CASAGQGRMNQPQHF
>TRBV27|.|TRBJ1-5|.
TGTGCCAGCGGGCCCAGGGGAGCTCAGCCCCAGCATTTT
CASGPRGAQPQHF
>TRBV5-4|.|TRBJ2-7|TRBD2
TGTGCCAGCAGCTTAGATAATGCGGGAGGGCCGACTGAGCAGTACTTC
CASSLDNAGGPTEQYF
>TRBV4-1|.|TRBJ2-1|TRBD2
TGCGCCAGCAGCCAAGTGGAGACTAGCGGAAATGAGCAGTTCTTC
CASSQVETSGNEQFF
>TRBV7-3|once|TRBJ2-5|.
TGTGCCAGCAGTATAGACGGGCCCCGGGGGACCCAGTACTTC
CASSIDGPRGTQYF
>TRBV5-1|once|TRBJ2-7|TRBD2
TGCGCCAGCAGCTTCGGACTAGCGGCACAAAACCCCTATAGCCCCTTAGAGTTC
CASSFGLAAQNPYSPLEF
>TRBV21-1|.|TRBJ1-5|.
TGTGCCAGCAGCCCCCCGATTCAGGTAATTCTGAATCAGCCCCAGCATTTT
CASSPPIQVILNQPQHF
>TRBV29-1|.|TRBJ1-1|.
TGCAGCGTTGAAGACAGGGCCACTGAAGCTTTCTTT
CSVEDRATEAFF
>TRBV7-8|.|TRBJ1-1|TRBD1
TGTGCCAGCAGCTTACAGGGGGCGGGCACTGAAGCTTTCTTT
CASSLQGAGTEAFF
>TRBV27|.|TRBJ2-7|TRBD2
TGTGCCAGCAGTTTGCTAGCGGGTTCGCCCTACGAGCAGTACTTC
CASSLLAGSPYEQYF
>TRBV15|.|TRBJ1-1|.
TGTGCCACCAGCAGAGATGGGCCCCGCACTGAAGCTTTCTTT
CATSRDGPRTEAFF
>TRBV9|.|TRBJ2-7|TRBD2
TGTGCCAGCAGCGTTAGCGGGGGGAAAGGAACCTACGAGCAGTACTTC
CASSVSGGKGTYEQYF
>TRBV5-6|.|TRBJ2-5|.
TGTGCCAGCAGCTTAAGCGGCAGGGAGGAGACCCAGTACTTC
CASSLSGREETQYF
>TRBV7-2|.|TRBJ2-3|.
TGTGCCAGCAGCCCGGGACGACTACCCACAGATACGCAGTATTTT
CASSPGRLPTDTQYF
>TRBV6-6|.|TRBJ2-2|.
TGTGCCAGCAGCCACCCAAACACCGGGGAGCTGTTTTTT
CASSHPNTGELFF
>TRBV6-5|.|TRBJ2-7|TRBD2
TGTGCCAGCAGTGCTCCAGCGGGAGTCCTTGGGGAGCAGTACTTC
CASSAPAGVLGEQYF
>TRBV7-8|.|TRBJ1-5|.
TGTGCCAGCAGCTTAGCGATCGGGAGAAATCAGCCCCAGCATTTT
CASSLAIGRNQPQHF
>TRBV29-1|.|TRBJ2-7|.
TGCAGCGTTGTTTACAACTCCTACGAGCAGTACTTC
CSVVYNSYEQYF
>TRBV9|.|TRBJ2-3|.
TGTGCCAGCAGCGTAGCGGATACGCAGTATTTT
CASSVADTQYF
>TRBV9|.|TRBJ1-4|.
TGTGCCAGCAGCAGAGGGGGGAATAATGAAAAACTGTTTTTT
CASSRGGNNEKLFF
>TRBV4-3|.|TRBJ2-5|.
TGCGCCAGCAGCCAGGGTAGCGTCAAGGAGACCCAGTACTTC
CASSQGSVKETQYF
>TRBV30|.|TRBJ2-7|.
TGTGCCTGGAGTGTCCTTATGGGACTCACATCATCCTACGAGCAGTACTTC
CAWSVLMGLTSSYEQYF
>TRBV19|.|TRBJ1-1|TRBD1
TGTGCCAGCAGGGACAGGGTCGAAGCTTTCTTT
CASRDRVEAFF
>TRBV18|.|TRBJ2-1|TRBD2
TGTGCCAGCTCACAAGGACTAGCGGGAGGGCCGACGAATGAGCAGTTCTTC
CASSQGLAGGPTNEQFF
>TRBV15|.|TRBJ2-2|.
TGTGCCACCAGCAGAGATATGACAACCGGGAGCACCGGGGAGCTGTTTTTT
CATSRDMTTGSTGELFF
>TRBV19|.|TRBJ2-3|.
TGTGCCAGTAGTATAGCGGGGTACACAGATACGCAGTATTTT
CASSIAGYTDTQYF
>TRBV10-3|.|TRBJ1-6|.
TGTGCCATCTCCATAGGGGGGACTTCACCCCTCCACTTT
CAISIGGTSPLHF
>TRBV9|.|TRBJ1-2|.
TGTGCCAGCAGCGTCCCCAAGGACCTCTCACTCGATTATGGCTACACCTTC
CASSVPKDLSLDYGYTF
>TRBV4-3|.|TRBJ1-1|.
TGCGCCAGCAGCCAAGATGGTATAGGGATGGACACTGAAGCTTTCTTT
CASSQDGIGMDTEAFF
>TRBV12-5|.|TRBJ2-3|TRBD2
TGTGCTAGTGAATTTGCTCCTAGCGGGAGTCAATCAGATACGCAGTATTTT
CASEFAPSGSQSDTQYF
>TRBV18|.|TRBJ2-3|TRBD2
TGTGCCAGCTCACCACGCGGGGGGACTAGCGGGCGTACTAGCACAGATACGCAGTATTTT
CASSPRGGTSGRTSTDTQYF
>TRBV7-8|.|TRBJ2-7|.
TGTGCCAGCAGCTTACTTATCGGAGCTGGGTCCTACGAGCAGTACTTC
CASSLLIGAGSYEQYF
>TRBV27|.|TRBJ1-5|.
TGTGCCAGCAGTTTAAAGGGCGGGATCTATAGCAATCAGCCCCAGCATTTT
CASSLKGGIYSNQPQHF